This is a list of T cell receptor beta chains from one sample in a study of T cells after posttransplantation cyclophosphamide. The method was immunoSEQ multiplex PCR; TCRdb's version includes in-frame clones alone and lacks a portion of them. The sample is made up of fewer than 40,000 clones, none counted only once. Sequencing was carried out using PBMCs. These receptors originate from a woman between 45 and 60 years old in good health and a related stem cell transplant donor. CDR3s include the opening cysteine and the closing phenylalanine or tryptophan. The D gene is left open where the match is weak. Only some rows state a clone size, as once, few, many or a class for expanded clones.

D	J	size	V	DNA	CDR3
TRBD2	TRBJ2-5	many	TRBV6-2/TRBV6-3	TGTGCCAGCAGTTACCGGCAGAGTGGGGGGGGATGGCAAGAGACCCAGTACTTC	CASSYRQSGGGWQETQYF
TRBD2	TRBJ2-7	many	TRBV6-1	TGTGCCAGCAGTGATAGGGGACTAGCATTCGGTGGCTACGAGCAGTACTTC	CASSDRGLAFGGYEQYF
.	TRBJ2-3	few	TRBV28	TGTGCCAGCAGTCCGGGGGATACGCAGTATTTT	CASSPGDTQYF
.	TRBJ2-1	many	TRBV19	TGTGCCAGTAGTATGACTCGGTCCGGGGAGCAGTTCTTC	CASSMTRSGEQFF
TRBD2	TRBJ2-1	many	TRBV19	TGTGCCAGTAGGCGGGGAGCGGGACCCTACAATGAGCAGTTCTTC	CASRRGAGPYNEQFF
TRBD1	TRBJ1-5	many	TRBV6-1	TGTGCCAGCAGTGTAGACAGGGTAGATCAGCCCCAGCATTTT	CASSVDRVDQPQHF
TRBD1	TRBJ2-2	many	TRBV7-9	TGTGCCAGCAGCGACGGGACAGGGAACACCGGGGAGCTGTTTTTT	CASSDGTGNTGELFF
.	TRBJ2-5	.	TRBV28	TGTGCCAGCAGTTTACAGCAAGAGACCCAGTACTTC	CASSLQQETQYF
.	TRBJ2-1	many	TRBV18	TGTGCCAGCTCACCACTTGAGGATGAGCAGTTCTTC	CASSPLEDEQFF
TRBD1	TRBJ2-7	many	TRBV6-5	TGTGCCAGCAGTTACAGGGGGCACTACGAGCAGTACTTC	CASSYRGHYEQYF
.	TRBJ1-2	many	TRBV10-3	TGTGCCATCAGATCGGGGGGCGGAACTGATGGCTACACCTTC	CAIRSGGGTDGYTF
.	TRBJ2-7	few	TRBV7-6	TGTGCCAGCAGCTTGGGCCCGAACTACGAGCAGTACTTC	CASSLGPNYEQYF
.	TRBJ2-3	few	TRBV30	TGTGCCTGGAGTGTACGGGGGATAAGGACAGATACGCAGTATTTT	CAWSVRGIRTDTQYF
.	TRBJ2-2	many	TRBV9	TGTGCCAGCAGCGTGGCCACCGGGGAGCTGTTTTTT	CASSVATGELFF
TRBD1	TRBJ2-7	many	TRBV6-1	TGTGCCAGCCACAGGGGATCCCTCGAGCAGTACTTC	CASHRGSLEQYF
.	TRBJ2-1	many	TRBV10-3	TGTGCCATCCTTGACCCGGGGAATGAGCAGTTCTTC	CAILDPGNEQFF
TRBD1	TRBJ1-1	many	TRBV18	TGTGCCAGCTCACGGGACAGGAACACTGAAGCTTTCTTT	CASSRDRNTEAFF
.	TRBJ1-2	many	TRBV2	TGTGCCAGCAGTGATATGCCCCGGTCTTTCTATGGCTACACCTTC	CASSDMPRSFYGYTF
.	TRBJ1-1	many	TRBV19	TGTGCCAGTAGGGCTTTGGCGAACACTGAAGCTTTCTTT	CASRALANTEAFF
TRBD1	TRBJ1-5	.	TRBV6-5	TGTGCCAGCAGTTACGGGACAGGGCTCAATCAGCCCCAGCATTTT	CASSYGTGLNQPQHF
TRBD2	TRBJ2-2	.	TRBV5-1	TGCGCCAGCAGCTTAATAGCGGGAGGGAACACCGGGGAGCTGTTTTTT	CASSLIAGGNTGELFF
TRBD1	TRBJ2-3	few	TRBV7-9	TGTGCCAGCAGCTTAGCGGGACAGGACATCACAGATACGCAGTATTTT	CASSLAGQDITDTQYF
.	TRBJ1-2	many	TRBV6-6	TGTGCCAGCAGTTACCCCACGACAGGACACTATGGCTACACCTTC	CASSYPTTGHYGYTF
TRBD1	TRBJ1-1	few	TRBV5-1	TGCGCCAGCAGCTATGGACAGGGAGATTACACTGAAGCTTTCTTT	CASSYGQGDYTEAFF
.	TRBJ2-4	.	TRBV12-3/TRBV12-4	TGTGCCAGCAAGTTTTCGGAGAGGGCGTACTTC	CASKFSERAYF
.	TRBJ1-5	many	TRBV14	TGTGCCAGCAGCCAAGAAGGGTACAATCAGCCCCAGCATTTT	CASSQEGYNQPQHF
.	TRBJ1-2	.	TRBV12-3/TRBV12-4	TGTGCCAGCAGTTTTCCGGGTAACTATGGCTACACCTTC	CASSFPGNYGYTF
TRBD1	TRBJ2-7	.	TRBV18	TGTGCCAGCTCACCTCAGGGGGACAGCACCTACGAGCAGTACTTC	CASSPQGDSTYEQYF
.	TRBJ2-3	many	TRBV6-6	TGTGCCAGCAGTTTAGGGGCAGATACGCAGTATTTT	CASSLGADTQYF
.	TRBJ1-5	many	TRBV12-3/TRBV12-4	TGTGCCAGCAGTAGAACAGGGCCCAGCCAGCCCCAGCATTTT	CASSRTGPSQPQHF
.	TRBJ2-7	many	TRBV6-2/TRBV6-3	TGTGCCAGCATCGCAGGACATAGGGTTTCCTACGAGCAGTACTTC	CASIAGHRVSYEQYF
TRBD1	TRBJ2-5	few	TRBV19	TGTGCCAGTAGTACCTCCGGGACAGGGGGAGAGACCCAGTACTTC	CASSTSGTGGETQYF
.	TRBJ1-4	many	TRBV28	TGTGCCAGCACAGAAAATGAAAAACTGTTTTTT	CASTENEKLFF
.	TRBJ2-1	many	TRBV6-5	TGTGCCAGCAGCGAGGTGTCTAGCGCCTACAATGAGCAGTTCTTC	CASSEVSSAYNEQFF
.	TRBJ1-5	many	TRBV7-3	TGTGCCAGCAGCTTGACGGGGAATCAGCCCCAGCATTTT	CASSLTGNQPQHF
TRBD2	TRBJ2-2	many	TRBV2	TGTGCCAGCAGCGCGGCTAGCGGGAGGGTGGGCGGGGAGCTGTTTTTT	CASSAASGRVGGELFF
.	TRBJ2-1	many	TRBV7-8	TGTGCCAGCAGCTTAGAGGGGTACGGTCGGGATGAGCAGTTCTTC	CASSLEGYGRDEQFF
TRBD1	TRBJ2-2	many	TRBV6-5	TGTGCCATCGGACAGGGGGTGGCCGGGGAGCTGTTTTTT	CAIGQGVAGELFF
.	TRBJ2-3	many	TRBV5-1	TGCGCCAGCAGCTTGGAGAGGAGCACAGATACGCAGTATTTT	CASSLERSTDTQYF
.	TRBJ2-7	many	TRBV4-1	TGCGCCAGCAGCCAAGACCCCCTTCCTAGCTCCTACGAGCAGTACTTC	CASSQDPLPSSYEQYF
.	TRBJ2-2	.	TRBV6-4	TGTGCCAGCAGTGTGAGGGGGACCGGGGAGCTGTTTTTT	CASSVRGTGELFF
.	TRBJ2-3	many	TRBV4-1	TGCGCCAGCAGCCAAGGTCGTCGGACTAGCACAGATACGCAGTATTTT	CASSQGRRTSTDTQYF
.	TRBJ1-1	many	TRBV18	TGTGCCAGCTCACCATCCTCAGGGGTAAGGACTGAAGCTTTCTTT	CASSPSSGVRTEAFF
TRBD2	TRBJ2-3	many	TRBV7-9	TGTGCCAGCAGCTTTCGCGAGGGTAGCGGGAGAGATACGCAGTATTTT	CASSFREGSGRDTQYF
TRBD2	TRBJ2-3	few	TRBV6-5	TGTGCCAGCACCTATAGCGGGTCCCTCACAGATACGCAGTATTTT	CASTYSGSLTDTQYF
.	TRBJ2-7	many	TRBV18	TGTGCCAGCTCACCACCGTCCGGGTACGAGCAGTACTTC	CASSPPSGYEQYF
TRBD2	TRBJ2-1	many	TRBV5-6	TGTGCCAGCAGCTTGTTAGTAGCGGGAGTCTTGGATGAGCAGTTCTTC	CASSLLVAGVLDEQFF
TRBD2	TRBJ2-7	few	TRBV9	TGTGCCAGCAGCGTCGGGGGTAGCGGGAGGTTCTCCTACGAGCAGTACTTC	CASSVGGSGRFSYEQYF
TRBD2	TRBJ2-2	few	TRBV7-2	TGTGCCAGCAGCTTAGGCCCCTCTTTCGCGGGAGGGGGAACCGGGGAGCTGTTTTTT	CASSLGPSFAGGGTGELFF
TRBD2	TRBJ2-1	many	TRBV11-3	TGTGCCAGCAGCCCCGGGGGTCTAGCGGGAGAGGAGCAGTTCTTC	CASSPGGLAGEEQFF
TRBD1	TRBJ2-2	many	TRBV7-3	TGTGCCAGCAGCGTACTGGGACAGGGGGCCGGGGAGCTGTTTTTT	CASSVLGQGAGELFF
TRBD2	TRBJ2-3	few	TRBV7-3	TGTGCCAGCAGCTTATTGGCTAGCGGGATCACAGATACGCAGTATTTT	CASSLLASGITDTQYF